A single sample gave rise to the 30 T cell receptor beta chains below, sequenced in a study of cytomegalovirus exposure and HLA in healthy donors. The assay was immunoSEQ multiplex PCR, and TCRdb's table has in-frame clones only and misses some. This table holds 100,000 to 150,000 clones, 80% to 90% found once. Input material: PBMCs. Receptor source: a woman under 30 in good health and CMV-seronegative.

V is TRBV11-2 and J is TRBJ1-4; 9 bases line up with TRBD1. The V and J ends lost 5 bases and 0 bases, in that order; junction bases with no gene match: 7. Germline values: CDR1 SGHAT, CDR2 FQNNGV. The CDR3 runs to 17 residues. CDR3 bases: TGTGCCAGCAGCCACGGGACAGGGATCGCAACTAATGAAAAACTGTTTTTT. Amino acids: CASSHGTGIATNEKLFF.

The J gene is TRBJ1-2, the V gene TRBV5-1, with D perhaps matching TRBD1 (6 bases). V shed 0 bases and J shed 5 bases, with 11 bases lying between them. The CDR3 covers 14 residues. Germline CDR1 is SGHRS and CDR2 is YFSETQ. The CDR3 sequence: CASSLVTGTYGYTF. CDR3 sequence (DNA): TGCGCCAGCAGCTTGGTGACAGGCACGTATGGCTACACCTTC.

This chain links TRBV19 with TRBJ1-4; tentatively, D is TRBD1 (6 bases). V lost 4 bases to trimming and J lost 8 bases, with 26 bases between them. CDR3 size: 18 residues. Germline V gives CDR1 LNHDA, CDR2 SQIVND (reference sequence). Here the CDR3 DNA reads TGTGCCAGTAGTACCACCTCCCTTTACTACAGGGTAGCGGAAAAACTGTTTTTT. It codes for CASSTTSLYYRVAEKLFF.

The sample holds a few counts of this clone. The chain's CDR3 is CASSPGQETQYF. CDR3 DNA sequence: TGCGCCAGCAGTCCGGGACAAGAGACCCAGTACTTC. V and J are TRBV10-2 and TRBJ2-5; a weak D match, TRBD2 (5 bases). CDR3 length: 12 amino acids. Germline CDR1 is WSHSY and CDR2 is SAAADI. The V end lost 5 bases, the J end lost 2 bases, and 6 bases lay between the germline ends.

The rearrangement joins TRBV13 to TRBJ2-7; D possibly corresponds to TRBD2 (6 bases). Trimming shortened V by 5 bases and J by 9 bases, and 23 bases separated the two germline ends. This CDR3 is 15 amino acids long. Germline V gene lookup returns CDR1 PRHDT and CDR2 FYEKMQ (reference sequence). The chain's CDR3 is CASSGKSGLPIGQYF. CDR3 sequence (DNA): TGTGCCAGCAGCGGAAAATCGGGACTCCCCATCGGGCAGTACTTC.

This clone came up once. The chain couples TRBV7-9 to TRBJ1-1; tentative D call: TRBD1 (5 bases). CDR1 is SEHNR, CDR2 FQNEAQ, per germline (reference sequence). V lost 3 bases and J 6 bases, leaving 8 bases between the germline ends. This CDR3 comprises 12 residues. The CDR3 region is CASSLRGAEAFF. Written as DNA, the CDR3 is TGTGCCAGCAGCTTGCGGGGGGCTGAAGCTTTCTTT.

The chain employs TRBV5-4 and TRBJ2-3; D not certain. In germline, CDR1 is SGHNT, CDR2 YYREEE (reference sequence). The CDR3 is made up of 15 amino acids. V was cut by 3 bases and J by 0 bases, with 11 bases left in between. In DNA form, the CDR3 reads TGTGCCAGCAGCTCTCCTCCCACTAGCACAGATACGCAGTATTTT. This translates into CASSSPPTSTDTQYF.

This clone was detected once. The rearrangement uses TRBV21-1 and TRBJ2-2; whether TRBD2, the table's D call, matches the DNA was not checked. TRBV21-1 is recorded as a pseudogene. This CDR3 has 18 amino acids. The CDR3 reads CASTTTPGIKSFTGELFF. CDR3 bases: TGTGCCAGCACTACGACCCCCGGGATAAAAAGTTTCACCGGGGAGCTGTTTTTT.

The chain joins TRBV6-1 to TRBJ1-5, with unresolved D. Germline values: CDR1 MNHNS, CDR2 SASEGT. Trimming left V 8 bases short and J 3 bases short, with 11 bases between. The CDR3 has 13 residues. This CDR3 reads CASQREINQPQHF. CDR3 sequence (DNA): TGTGCCAGCCAGAGGGAGATCAATCAGCCCCAGCATTTT.

The V gene is TRBV28, the J gene TRBJ1-1; 7 nucleotides match TRBD1. With V trimmed by 5 bases and J by 11 bases, 5 bases remained unmatched. Per germline, CDR1 MDHEN and CDR2 SYDVKM. The CDR3 consists of 11 residues. The CDR3 coding sequence is TGTGCCAGCAGTACCAGGGGGGAGGCTTTCTTT. Residues: CASSTRGEAFF.

The V and J genes are TRBV5-1 and TRBJ2-1, with D possibly matching TRBD1 (5 bases). The CDR3 length is 15 residues. V was pared by 2 bases and J by 6 bases, with 15 bases between. Germline V gene lookup returns CDR1 SGHRS and CDR2 YFSETQ. CDR3 protein: CASSFSVAGFNEQFF. The CDR3 DNA reads as TGCGCCAGCAGCTTCTCCGTGGCAGGGTTCAATGAGCAGTTCTTC.

The chain combines TRBV7-9 with TRBJ1-1, with a possible D match to TRBD1 (5 bases). This CDR3 region has 14 residues. V lost 0 bases to trimming and J lost 1 base, with 6 bases between them. The germline V gene has CDR1 SEHNR and CDR2 FQNEAQ (reference sequence). CDR3 nucleotides: TGTGCCAGCAGCTTAGCGCAGGGGAACACTGAAGCTTTCTTT. Its translation is CASSLAQGNTEAFF.

The V gene is TRBV4-2, the J gene TRBJ2-7; 9 bases are a match to TRBD2. The ends lost 4 bases at V and 4 bases at J; junction bases unmatched: 2. In germline, CDR1 is LGHNA, CDR2 YNFKEQ. The CDR3 extends over 13 amino acids. CDR3 coding DNA: TGTGCCAGCAGCCTCGGACTAGCGTACGAGCAGTACTTC. Its translation is CASSLGLAYEQYF.

The chain uses TRBV18 and TRBJ1-2, with no clear D. The CDR3 is made up of 15 amino acids. Germline assignment: CDR1 KGHSH and CDR2 LQKENI. V shed 6 bases and J shed 7 bases, with 21 bases lying between them. The CDR3 DNA is TGTGCCAGCTCCCTAGGCGGGCGCGGCCCGGGTGGCTACACCTTC. Encoded protein: CASSLGGRGPGGYTF.

This CDR3 reads CASSLTGGGISTDTQYF. CDR3 nucleotide sequence: TGTGCCAGCAGCTTAACTGGGGGCGGAATTAGCACAGATACGCAGTATTTT. The gene calls are TRBV7-3 and TRBJ2-3, with D possibly TRBD1 on 6 matching bases. The germline CDR1 and CDR2 sequences are SGHTA and FQGTGA. Deletions cut 0 bases from V and 0 bases from J, with 13 bases between. The CDR3 spans 17 residues.

The chain uses TRBV9 and TRBJ1-5, with D perhaps TRBD1 (5 bases). The CDR3 length is 20 residues. The ends were cut back, 0 bases at V and 3 bases at J, with 25 bases in the middle. CDR1 SGDLS and CDR2 YYNGEE come from the germline V gene. This CDR3 reads CASSVGSGGRWVRNNQPQHF. CDR3 nucleotides: TGTGCCAGCAGCGTAGGGAGCGGGGGTCGTTGGGTGAGGAACAATCAGCCCCAGCATTTT.

The gene calls are TRBV2 and TRBJ2-1; the D gene is possibly TRBD2 (6 bases). This CDR3 has 15 residues. Per germline, CDR1 SNHLY and CDR2 FYNNEI. Trimming stripped 8 bases from V and 0 bases from J, with 14 bases between. As DNA, the CDR3 is TGTGCCAGCGGAGCTAGCGAGAACTCCTACAATGAGCAGTTCTTC. Its protein is CASGASENSYNEQFF.

This chain uses TRBV19 with TRBJ2-7; possibly TRBD1 for D (6 bases). The V end was cut by 3 bases, the J end by 6 bases, with 6 bases between. The CDR3 has 11 residues. Germline V gives CDR1 LNHDA, CDR2 SQIVND (reference sequence). The DNA of the CDR3 is TGTGCCAGTAGTATGGGGGCCGAGCAGTACTTC. It translates to CASSMGAEQYF.

The DNA for the CDR3 is TGTGCCAGCAGTGGGACAGTGGACACTGAAGCTTTCTTT. Translation: CASSGTVDTEAFF. This chain connects TRBV6-1 to TRBJ1-1; TRBD1 might be the D (6 bases). V was clipped by 4 bases and J by 3 bases, with 9 bases between them. The germline gives CDR1 MNHNS, CDR2 SASEGT. The CDR3 has 13 residues.

The CDR3 here is CASSQDGDSRQYF. The CDR3 coding sequence is TGTGCCAGCAGCCAAGATGGGGACTCCAGGCAGTACTTC. J is TRBJ2-7 and V is TRBV14; maybe TRBD2 (6 bases). The V gene's germline CDR1 is SGHDN and CDR2 FVKESK. V lost 0 bases to trimming and J lost 9 bases, with 12 bases between them. The CDR3 consists of 13 residues.

This clone has just a few counts. This sequence joins TRBV19 and TRBJ1-2; D might be TRBD1 (5 bases). The CDR3 runs to 12 residues. Germline V gene data show CDR1 as LNHDA and CDR2 as SQIVND (reference sequence). Trimming pared 4 bases from V and 6 bases from J, leaving 9 bases between. In DNA form, the CDR3 reads TGTGCCAGTAGTACCAGACAGCATGGCTACACCTTC. Translation gives CASSTRQHGYTF.

The table lists this clone with a count of one. The gene calls are TRBV2 and TRBJ2-3, with D possibly being TRBD2 (6 bases). Germline values: CDR1 SNHLY, CDR2 FYNNEI. Trimming took 8 bases from V and 4 from J, leaving 22 bases between them. The CDR3 runs to 16 residues. Here the CDR3 reads CASLPLGTFGPDTQYF. CDR3 in DNA: TGTGCCAGCCTCCCGCTGGGGACTTTTGGGCCAGATACGCAGTATTTT.

The chain couples TRBV5-8 to TRBJ1-6; TRBD1 aligns across 8 bases. Germline CDR1 is SGHTS and CDR2 is YDEGEE. J gave up 1 base and V 5 bases, and 8 bases lay outside the gene matches. This CDR3 region has 17 residues. The CDR3 coding sequence is TGTGCCAGCAGAGCCGACAGGGGTCGGTCCTATAATTCACCCCTCCACTTT. Translated, it gives CASRADRGRSYNSPLHF.

The chain links TRBV6-5 to TRBJ2-2; D gene ambiguous. The germline CDR1 and CDR2 sequences are MNHEY and SVGAGI. V gave up 4 bases and J gave up 6 bases, with 6 bases separating them. This CDR3 has 12 residues. This CDR3 is CASSFIPGELFF. The CDR3 DNA is TGTGCCAGCAGTTTCATTCCCGGGGAGCTGTTTTTT.

The rearrangement links TRBV5-4 to TRBJ1-2; the D gene is possibly TRBD1 (5 bases). V gave up 1 base and J gave up 2 bases, with 9 bases separating them. Germline loops: CDR1 SGHNT, CDR2 YYREEE (reference sequence). This CDR3 spans 14 amino acids. The CDR3 DNA reads as TGTGCCAGCAGCTTGACCGCAGGGAACTATGGCTACACCTTC. This gives the protein CASSLTAGNYGYTF.

This rearrangement joins TRBV5-1 to TRBJ2-3; D gene unclear. V was cut by 1 base and J by 5 bases, with 11 bases left in between. In germline, CDR1 is SGHRS, CDR2 YFSETQ. This CDR3 region has 14 residues. CDR3 DNA sequence: TGCGCCAGCAGCTTGAGTCACTCAGGAGATACGCAGTATTTT. This gives the protein CASSLSHSGDTQYF. Filled out from reference TRBV5-1 and TRBJ2-3, the complete variable domain reads KAGVTQTPRYLIKTRGQQVTLSCSPISGHRSVSWYQQTPGQGLQFLFEYFSETQRNKGNFPGRFSGRQFSNSRSEMNVSTLELGDSALYLCASSLSHSGDTQYFGPGTRLTVL.

V gene TRBV7-9 combines with J gene TRBJ2-7, with 7 bases lining up with TRBD1. V lost 1 base to trimming and J lost 5 bases; unmatched junction nucleotides: 5. Germline lookup yields CDR1 SEHNR and CDR2 FQNEAQ (reference sequence). CDR3 length: 14 amino acids. CDR3: CASSLGTGYNEQYF. CDR3 nucleotide sequence: TGTGCCAGCAGCTTAGGGACAGGCTACAACGAGCAGTACTTC.

The chain employs TRBV11-1 and TRBJ1-2; D not resolved. Per germline, CDR1 SGHAT and CDR2 FQDESV (reference sequence). This CDR3 region has 13 residues. V was trimmed by 5 bases and J by 7 bases, leaving 14 bases between them. DNA of the CDR3: TGTGCCAGCAGCGCCAGGAGGTCCTCTGGCTACACCTTC. Protein sequence: CASSARRSSGYTF.

This sequence joins TRBV9 and TRBJ2-5; D unresolved. The CDR3 extends over 12 amino acids. CDR1 is SGDLS, CDR2 YYNGEE, per germline. V lost 7 bases and J lost 5, with 12 bases in between. The CDR3, as DNA: TGTGCCAGCGGGCCCCTCGGTGAGACCCAGTACTTC. The encoded protein is CASGPLGETQYF.

The chain joins TRBV6-6 to TRBJ1-4, with D maybe TRBD1 (6 bases). The CDR3 has 14 amino acids. The V end was cut by 2 bases, the J end by 7 bases, with 11 bases between. Germline V gene data show CDR1 as MNHNY and CDR2 as SVGAGI (reference sequence). The CDR3: CASSYGQGIEKLFF. The CDR3 region has the DNA TGTGCCAGCAGTTACGGGCAGGGGATTGAAAAACTGTTTTTT.